Each of the 23 T cell receptor beta chains below was sequenced from the same sample in a study of T and B cells in COVID-19 patients. Blood genomic DNA input for TRB amplification was 250-500 ng. TRB rearrangements were amplified by multiplex PCR with BIOMED2 TRB-A/B primers. TCRdb analysed the multiplex PCR reads with MiXCR anew, one entry per CDR3 protein. The sample consists of over 10,000 distinct CDR3 sequences, around 25% of them appearing once. The sample taken for sequencing was blood. Receptors were obtained from a human donor who had recovered from COVID-19.

The chain is built from TRBV20-1 and TRBJ2-7, with 7 bases fitting TRBD2. Trimming at V came to 0 bases and at J to 4 bases, leaving 9 bases not matched to a gene. This CDR3 is built from 15 residues. CDR1 is DFQATT, CDR2 SNEGSKA, per germline (reference sequence). CDR3 sequence reads: CSARDVRDYYYEQYF. CDR3 DNA sequence: TGCAGTGCTAGAGATGTAAGGGACTACTATTACGAGCAGTACTTC.

In its sample, this clonotype was seen a few times. This chain links TRBV6-4 with TRBJ2-1; a weak D match, TRBD1 (5 bases). Looked up from germline, CDR1 is MRHNA and CDR2 is SNTAGT. The CDR3 covers 15 residues. V was trimmed by 2 bases and J by 9 bases, leaving 17 bases between them. CDR3 DNA sequence: TGTGCCAGCAGTGACAAGGGGCTAGACGGCGGTGAGCAGTTCTTC. The encoded protein is CASSDKGLDGGEQFF.

In its sample, this clonotype was seen many times. The V and J genes are TRBV6-2 or TRBV6-3 and TRBJ1-4, with 11 bases fitting TRBD1. Germline V gene data show CDR1 as MNHEY and CDR2 as SVGEGT. With V trimmed by 4 bases and J by 3 bases, 4 bases remained unmatched. The CDR3 has 16 residues. The CDR3 is CASSSGQGAANEKLFF. Written as DNA, the CDR3 is TGTGCCAGCAGTTCAGGACAGGGGGCAGCTAATGAAAAACTGTTTTTT.

The chain is built from TRBV12-3 or TRBV12-4 and TRBJ1-1; TRBD1 aligns across 7 bases. The CDR3 runs to 15 residues. J was trimmed by 4 bases and V by 5 bases; bases with no gene match: 10. This CDR3 reads CASSGRQGWSTEAFF. CDR3 sequence (DNA): TGTGCCAGCAGTGGCCGACAGGGCTGGAGCACTGAAGCTTTCTTT.

This clonotype appeared a few times. The rearrangement joins TRBV4-2 to TRBJ1-4, with 7 nucleotides matching TRBD1. The CDR3 has 17 residues. J was trimmed by 8 bases and V by 0 bases; bases with no gene match: 12. In germline, CDR1 is LGHNA, CDR2 YNFKEQ. The CDR3 here is CASSQDGPGAGGEKLFF. The CDR3 DNA follows: TGTGCCAGCAGCCAAGATGGTCCGGGGGCAGGGGGGGAAAAACTGTTTTTT.

At least ten counts were recorded for this clonotype. This chain links TRBV18 with TRBJ2-5; D may match TRBD1 or TRBD2 (5 bases each). This CDR3 spans 13 amino acids. V lost 7 bases and J lost 5, with 14 bases in between. Germline V lookup: CDR1 KGHSH, CDR2 LQKENI. For the CDR3, the DNA is TGTGCCAGCTTACGGGACGTCTGGGAGACCCAGTACTTC. Encoded protein: CASLRDVWETQYF. Supplemented by reference TRBV18 and TRBJ2-5, the full variable domain reads NAGVMQNPRHLVRRRGQEARLRCSPMKGHSHVYWYRQLPEEGLKFMVYLQKENIIDESGMPKERFSAEFPKEGPSILRIQQVVRGDSAAYFCASLRDVWETQYFGPGTRLLVL.

This sequence joins TRBV27 and TRBJ2-3, with 9 bases identical to TRBD2. The ends lost 7 bases at V and 1 base at J; junction bases unmatched: 12. CDR1 and CDR2 from the germline V gene are MNHEY and SMNVEV (reference sequence). The CDR3 covers 17 residues. CDR3 in DNA: TGTGCCAGCATACCCCTGGCGGGAGGGCCCGGCACAGATACGCAGTATTTT. Residues: CASIPLAGGPGTDTQYF.

This clonotype is labeled medium-sized. This chain links TRBV18 with TRBJ2-1, with 8 bases aligning to TRBD2. The CDR3 totals 15 residues. The trim removed 3 bases at V and 6 bases at J, leaving 7 bases unmatched. Per germline, CDR1 KGHSH and CDR2 LQKENI. This CDR3 is CASSPPGLGVNEQFF. DNA for the CDR3: TGTGCCAGCTCACCCCCGGGACTAGGGGTCAATGAGCAGTTCTTC.

The rearrangement uses TRBV20-1 and TRBJ2-1; TRBD2 aligns across 9 bases. Germline V gene lookup returns CDR1 DFQATT and CDR2 SNEGSKA (reference sequence). Unmatched junction bases numbered 6, after V lost 6 bases and J lost 3 bases. The CDR3 covers 14 residues. CDR3 sequence reads: CSASGLADYNEQFF. The CDR3 coding sequence is TGCAGTGCATCGGGACTAGCAGACTACAATGAGCAGTTCTTC.

The genes are TRBV20-1 and TRBJ1-1; 7 nucleotides line up with TRBD1. Germline CDR1 and CDR2: DFQATT and SNEGSKA (reference sequence). Germline trimming cut 2 bases from V and 0 bases from J; bases unmatched to any gene: 15. This CDR3 is built from 18 residues. This CDR3 is CSARFGGSQGGLNTEAFF. The CDR3 DNA is TGCAGTGCTAGATTTGGTGGTAGTCAGGGGGGGTTGAACACTGAAGCTTTCTTT.

This chain links TRBV7-2 with TRBJ2-2; tentative D call: TRBD2 (6 bases). The CDR3 runs to 16 residues. CDR1 SGHTA and CDR2 FQGNSA come from the germline V gene. Between the trimmed V and J ends, which lost 2 bases and 1 base, there was a span of 11 bases. In nucleotides, the CDR3 is TGTGCCAGCAGCTTACGGAGGGCAAAGAACACCGGGGAGCTGTTTTTT. Residues: CASSLRRAKNTGELFF.

This clonotype was detected ten times or more. This chain joins TRBV5-1 and TRBJ2-7; TRBD2 might be the D (5 bases). There are 14 residues in the CDR3. Germline V gene lookup returns CDR1 SGHRS and CDR2 YFSETQ. V lost 5 bases and J 3 bases, leaving 15 bases between the germline ends. CDR3: CASRVGSSLYEQYF. DNA of the CDR3: TGCGCCAGCAGGGTAGGGAGTAGCCTCTACGAGCAGTACTTC.

This clonotype was counted many times. The chain uses TRBV27 and TRBJ2-7, with TRBD1 as a possible D gene (5 bases). The V gene lost 3 bases and the J gene lost 2 bases, with 26 bases spanning the gap. Germline CDR1 reads MNHEY; CDR2 reads SMNVEV (reference sequence). The CDR3 loop spans 19 amino acids. The CDR3 region is CASSFSSPSGSQSTYEQYF. CDR3 bases: TGTGCCAGCAGTTTTTCGAGCCCGTCAGGGTCTCAGAGCACCTACGAGCAGTACTTC.

By share, this clonotype counts as large. One end of the junction fails to match germline, which may point to a read error. The CDR3 DNA sequence: TGCAGCGTTGAATCGGGGACTAATCGGCTCTTC. It translates to CSVESGTNRLF. V gene TRBV29-1 combines with J gene TRBJ2-1, with TRBD2 matching over 7 bases. The CDR3 has 11 amino acids. CDR1 is SQVTM and CDR2 is ANQGSEA in the germline V gene.

This clonotype showed up just a few times. The chain has TRBV5-4 and TRBJ1-2, with D hard to call. Germline values: CDR1 SGHNT, CDR2 YYREEE (reference sequence). The CDR3 sequence is 16 residues long. V gave up 1 base and J gave up 4 bases, with 17 bases separating them. The CDR3 DNA sequence: TGTGCCAGCAGCTTGCTTCGGGAGGGCCTCCTCTATGGCTACACCTTC. Translation: CASSLLREGLLYGYTF.

Details on this clonotype: A read error may explain this, as a much larger clone is one base away. The genes are TRBV6-5 and TRBJ1-2; TRBD1 is a possible D gene (6 bases). V gave up 2 bases and J gave up 4 bases, with 11 bases separating them. This CDR3 is built from 14 residues. In germline, CDR1 is MNHEY, CDR2 SVGAGI. The DNA of the CDR3 is TGTGCCAGCAGTTACAAGGCAGGGGCCTATGGCTACACCTTC. This encodes CASSYKAGAYGYTF.

This clonotype came up many times. The chain links TRBV12-3 or TRBV12-4 to TRBJ2-3, with 7 bases lining up with TRBD1. The CDR3 runs 14 residues. Trimming at V came to 7 bases and at J to 0 bases, leaving 4 bases not matched to a gene. This chain's CDR3 is CASNRGPSTDTQYF. CDR3 sequence (DNA): TGTGCCAGCAACAGGGGCCCTAGCACAGATACGCAGTATTTT.

This clonotype is labeled as large. J is TRBJ2-2 and V is TRBV12-3 or TRBV12-4; no clear D gene. CDR3 length: 14 residues. V was trimmed by 7 bases and J by 5 bases, leaving 14 bases between them. The CDR3 region is CASTPLAGTGELFF. DNA of the CDR3: TGTGCCAGCACGCCCCTCGCTGGGACCGGGGAGCTGTTTTTT.

This clonotype ranks as medium-sized (0.01 to 0.1%). CDR3 loop: CASSLATGELFF. Here the CDR3 DNA reads TGTGCCAGCAGCCTCGCAACCGGGGAGCTGTTTTTT. The chain combines TRBV13 with TRBJ2-2; D call uncertain. V was shortened by 5 bases and J by 5 bases, with 6 bases between the two germline ends. Germline CDR1 and CDR2: PRHDT and FYEKMQ (reference sequence). CDR3 length equals 12 residues.

This clonotype has at least ten counts. The J gene is TRBJ1-1, the V gene TRBV27; D uncertain. V shed 4 bases and J shed 1 base, with 28 bases lying between them. This CDR3 region has 20 residues. From germline, CDR1 is MNHEY and CDR2 SMNVEV (reference sequence). This CDR3 is CASSSALIHRRPRRNTEAFF. CDR3 DNA: TGTGCCAGCAGTTCTGCTCTTATCCATCGACGGCCGAGACGGAACACTGAAGCTTTCTTT.

The chain combines TRBV6-1 with TRBJ2-1; 9 bases map to TRBD1. Trimming removed 9 bases from V and 10 bases from J; junction bases left unmatched: 4. Germline CDR1 reads MNHNS; CDR2 reads SASEGT. This CDR3 spans 11 amino acids. CDR3 residues: CASPGQGEQFF. DNA for the CDR3: TGTGCCAGTCCGGGACAGGGCGAGCAGTTCTTC.

The chain combines TRBV7-9 with TRBJ2-1, with D perhaps TRBD1 or TRBD2 (6 bases each). Trimming cost V 5 bases and J 12 bases, with 17 bases left between them. The CDR3 loop spans 13 amino acids. Germline V CDR1 and CDR2: SEHNR, FQNEAQ (reference sequence). The CDR3 loop reads CASSAPGGAGQFF. In nucleotides, the CDR3 is TGTGCCAGCAGCGCCCCCGGGGGCGCCGGGCAGTTCTTC.

As concerns this clonotype: A much larger clone differs from this one at a single base, so this may be a read error. As the CDR3 is not closed by the conserved phenylalanine or tryptophan, this likely results from a read error. The chain has TRBV18 and TRBJ2-7; D might be TRBD1 (6 bases). Per the germline V gene, CDR1 is KGHSH and CDR2 is LQKENI. CDR3 length: 13 amino acids. V lost 2 bases, J lost 6 bases, and 11 bases lay in between. DNA of the CDR3: TGTGCCAGCTCACCAATAGGGGGAAGCGAGCAGTACATC. Translation: CASSPIGGSEQYI.